Listed below are T cell receptor beta chains from one sample, sequenced in a study of regulatory T cells in long-lasting Graves disease. TCRdb redid the calling of the multiplex PCR reads with MiXCR, one entry per CDR3 protein. The sample yields about 460,000 distinct CDR3 sequences, approximately 23% seen once. This material consisted of peripheral blood mononuclear cells (PBMCs), taken when the disease was refractory, from a patient treated with antithyroid drugs. These receptors came from a female donor with Graves disease. Each CDR3 is given with its conserved first and last residue. A D gene is named only where the DNA matches it firmly. Size values are once, few and many counts, or a class for expanded clones, and some rows have none.

j_call	v_call	d_call	clone_size	cdr3_nt	cdr3_aa
TRBJ2-7	TRBV20-1	TRBD2	-	TGCAGTGCTAGAATTAGCGGGAGCTCCTACGAGCAGTACTTC	CSARISGSSYEQYF
TRBJ1-5	TRBV3-2	-	-	TGTGCCAGCAGCCAGACAGGGAACCCAAATAGCAATCAGCCCCAGCATTTT	CASSQTGNPNSNQPQHF
TRBJ1-5	TRBV30	-	-	TGTGCCTGGAGTGAAGGGGGGGCTTTCAATCAGCCCCAGCATTTT	CAWSEGGAFNQPQHF
TRBJ2-7	TRBV7-2	-	many	TGTGCCAGCAGCTTACCGGGGACGCACGAGCAGTACTTC	CASSLPGTHEQYF
TRBJ2-7	TRBV24-1	-	-	TGTGCCACCAGTGACTCCAGCGGTACCTACGAGCAGTACTTC	CATSDSSGTYEQYF
TRBJ2-5	TRBV28	-	many	TGTGCCAGCAGTTTCATAGTTACAGAGACCCAGTACTTC	CASSFIVTETQYF
TRBJ1-1	TRBV19	-	many	TGTGCCAGTAGAACTGGAGGGTCCACTGAAGCTTTCTTT	CASRTGGSTEAFF
TRBJ2-7	TRBV6-2/TRBV6-3	-	few	TGTGCCGCGTGCCGGGGCGGCCCCTACGAGCAGTACTTC	CAACRGGPYEQYF
TRBJ2-5	TRBV4-1	-	-	TGTGCCAGCAGCCAAGTCCCGAGCGGGGACAACCAAGAGACCCAGTACTTC	CASSQVPSGDNQETQYF
TRBJ2-5	TRBV9	-	-	TGTGCCAGCAGCGTAGTATGCGCCAGAGAGACCCAGTACTTC	CASSVVCARETQYF
TRBJ2-7	TRBV6-1	-	few	TGTGCCAGCAGTCCGTCATCAGGGCTGGGGTACGAGCAGTACTTC	CASSPSSGLGYEQYF
TRBJ2-7	TRBV7-2	TRBD1	many	TGTGCCAGCAGCTCCGGACAGGTCAACTACGAGCAGTACTTC	CASSSGQVNYEQYF
TRBJ1-1	TRBV14	-	once	TGTGCCAGCAGCCGCGGGAAATTTACAGGGAGCACTGAAGCTTTCTTT	CASSRGKFTGSTEAFF
TRBJ1-3	TRBV6-5	-	few	TGTGCCAGCAGTTACCAGGGTTCTGGAAACACCATATATTTT	CASSYQGSGNTIYF
TRBJ2-7	TRBV20-1	TRBD2	many	TGCAGTGGAGCGGGAGGGCGATACGAGCAGTACTTC	CSGAGGRYEQYF
TRBJ1-1	TRBV27	TRBD1	many	TGTGCCAGCAGTGGGACAGCTCATATGAACACTGAAGCTTTCTTT	CASSGTAHMNTEAFF
TRBJ2-7	TRBV2	-	many	TGTGCCAGCAGCGGGACCCCCGGGCACGAGCAGTACTTC	CASSGTPGHEQYF
TRBJ2-7	TRBV10-3	-	few	TGTGCCATCACAGACGGGTCCTACGAGCAGTACTTC	CAITDGSYEQYF
TRBJ1-1	TRBV18	-	-	TGTGCCAGCTCACCAGACGAGACTGAAGCTTTCTTT	CASSPDETEAFF
TRBJ1-5	TRBV12-3/TRBV12-4	-	few	TGTGCCAGCAGTTTTCAAATAGGCAATCAGCCCCAGCATTTT	CASSFQIGNQPQHF
TRBJ1-5	TRBV6-1	-	few	TGTGCCAGCAGTAACCGCCCAGCTCAACGAAGCAATCAGCCCCAGCATTTT	CASSNRPAQRSNQPQHF
TRBJ1-5	TRBV19	-	few	TGTGCCAGCTACCGCACCTCAGCGGATAGCGGCAATCAGCCCCAGCATTTT	CASYRTSADSGNQPQHF
TRBJ2-7	TRBV29-1	-	many	TGCAGCGTTGACTCCGGGACGGAAACCTACGAGCAGTACTTC	CSVDSGTETYEQYF
TRBJ1-5	TRBV24-1	-	few	TGTGCCACCAGTGAAAGGACTCTCAATCAGCCCCAGCATTTT	CATSERTLNQPQHF
TRBJ1-1	TRBV19	-	few	TGTGCCAGTAGTATGAGGGGAGACACTGAAGCTTTCTTT	CASSMRGDTEAFF
TRBJ2-7	TRBV2	-	few	TGTGCCAGCAGTGAGGAGGGGGGCTCCTACGAGCAGTACTTC	CASSEEGGSYEQYF
TRBJ2-2	TRBV7-2	-	-	TGTGCCAGCAGCCAGCCGGGGACCGGGGAGCTGTTTTTT	CASSQPGTGELFF
TRBJ2-7	TRBV29-1	-	many	TGCAGCGTTGAAGGGACGGGAGACGAGCAGTACTTC	CSVEGTGDEQYF
TRBJ2-5	TRBV6-1	TRBD2	many	TGTGCCAGCAGTCTCAATACGGGACTAGCCGGAGAGACCCAGTACTTC	CASSLNTGLAGETQYF
TRBJ1-2	TRBV19	-	few	TGTGCCAGTAGTATAATCCACCTGGGGGTTTCCTATGGCTACACCTTC	CASSIIHLGVSYGYTF
TRBJ2-2	TRBV12-3/TRBV12-4	-	many	TGTGCCAGCACCCAAGGGATCTCCGGGGAGCTGTTTTTT	CASTQGISGELFF
TRBJ1-3	TRBV29-1	-	many	TGCAGCGTTGCTTCCATCCCCTTACATGGAAACACCATATATTTT	CSVASIPLHGNTIYF